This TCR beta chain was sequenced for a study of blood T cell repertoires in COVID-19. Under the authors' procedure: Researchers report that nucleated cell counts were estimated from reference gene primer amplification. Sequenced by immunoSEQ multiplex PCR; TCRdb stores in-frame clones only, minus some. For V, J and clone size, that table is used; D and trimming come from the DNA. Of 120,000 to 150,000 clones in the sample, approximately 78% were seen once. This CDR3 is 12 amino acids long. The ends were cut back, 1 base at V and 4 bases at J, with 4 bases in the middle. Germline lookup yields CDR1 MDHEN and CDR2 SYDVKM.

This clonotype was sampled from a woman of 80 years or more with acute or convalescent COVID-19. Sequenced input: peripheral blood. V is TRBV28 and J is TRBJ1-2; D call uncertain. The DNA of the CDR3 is TGTGCCAGCAGTTTATCGGTCTATGGCTACACCTTC. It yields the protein CASSLSVYGYTF.